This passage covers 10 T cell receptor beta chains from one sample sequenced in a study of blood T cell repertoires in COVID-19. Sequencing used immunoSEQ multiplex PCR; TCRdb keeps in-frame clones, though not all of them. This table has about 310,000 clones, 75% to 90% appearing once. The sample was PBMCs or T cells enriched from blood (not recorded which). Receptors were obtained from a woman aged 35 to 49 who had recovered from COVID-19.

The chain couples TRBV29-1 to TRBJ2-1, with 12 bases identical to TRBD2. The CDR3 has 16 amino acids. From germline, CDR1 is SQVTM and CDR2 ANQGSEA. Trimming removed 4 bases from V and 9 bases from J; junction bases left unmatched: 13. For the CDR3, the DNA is TGCAGCGTTGCGGGACAGACTAGCGGGAGATGGGCTGAGCAGTTCTTC. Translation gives CSVAGQTSGRWAEQFF.

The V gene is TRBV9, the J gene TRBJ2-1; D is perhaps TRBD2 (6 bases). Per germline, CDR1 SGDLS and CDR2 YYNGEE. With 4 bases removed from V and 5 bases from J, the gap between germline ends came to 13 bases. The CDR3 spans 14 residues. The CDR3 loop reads CASSPNGEDNEQFF. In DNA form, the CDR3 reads TGTGCCAGCAGCCCAAATGGGGAGGACAATGAGCAGTTCTTC.

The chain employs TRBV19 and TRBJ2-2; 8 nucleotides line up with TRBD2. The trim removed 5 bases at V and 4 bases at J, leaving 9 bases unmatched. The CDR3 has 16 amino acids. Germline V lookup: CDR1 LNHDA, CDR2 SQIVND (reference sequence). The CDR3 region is CASSWFGGAGTGELFF. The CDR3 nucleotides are TGTGCCAGTAGTTGGTTCGGGGGGGCCGGCACCGGGGAGCTGTTTTTT. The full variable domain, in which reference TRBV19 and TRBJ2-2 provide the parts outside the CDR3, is DGGITQSPKYLFRKEGQNVTLSCEQNLNHDAMYWYRQDPGQGLRLIYYSQIVNDFQKGDIAEGYSVSREKKESFPLTVTSAQKNPTAFYLCASSWFGGAGTGELFFGEGSRLTVL.

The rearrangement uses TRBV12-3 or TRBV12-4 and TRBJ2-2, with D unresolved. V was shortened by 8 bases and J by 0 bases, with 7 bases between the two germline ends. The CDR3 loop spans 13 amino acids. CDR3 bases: TGTGCCAGCCGGTCCCCGAACACCGGGGAGCTGTTTTTT. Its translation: CASRSPNTGELFF.

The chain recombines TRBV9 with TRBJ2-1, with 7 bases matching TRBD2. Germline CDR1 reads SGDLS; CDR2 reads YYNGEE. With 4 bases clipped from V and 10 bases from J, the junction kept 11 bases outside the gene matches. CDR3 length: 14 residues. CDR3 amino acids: CASSYRDYSYEQFF. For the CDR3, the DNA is TGTGCCAGCAGCTACCGGGACTATTCATACGAGCAGTTCTTC.

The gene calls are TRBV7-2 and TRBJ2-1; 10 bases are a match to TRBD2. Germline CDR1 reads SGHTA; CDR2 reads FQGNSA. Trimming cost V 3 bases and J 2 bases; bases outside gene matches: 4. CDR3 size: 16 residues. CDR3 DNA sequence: TGTGCCAGCAGCTTTGCTAGCGGGAGTGCCTACAATGAGCAGTTCTTC. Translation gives CASSFASGSAYNEQFF.

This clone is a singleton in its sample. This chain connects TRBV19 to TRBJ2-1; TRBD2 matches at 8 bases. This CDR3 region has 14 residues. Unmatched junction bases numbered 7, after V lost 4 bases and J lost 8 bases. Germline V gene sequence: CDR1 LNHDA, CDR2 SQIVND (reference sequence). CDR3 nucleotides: TGTGCCAGTAGTACCCTACCGGGGGGGGATGAGCAGTTCTTC. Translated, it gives CASSTLPGGDEQFF.

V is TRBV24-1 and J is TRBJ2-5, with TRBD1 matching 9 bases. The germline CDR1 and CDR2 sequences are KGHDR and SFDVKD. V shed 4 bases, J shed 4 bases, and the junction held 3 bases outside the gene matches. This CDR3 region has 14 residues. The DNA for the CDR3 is TGTGCCACCAGTGACCCGGGACAGGGAGAGACCCAGTACTTC. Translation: CATSDPGQGETQYF.

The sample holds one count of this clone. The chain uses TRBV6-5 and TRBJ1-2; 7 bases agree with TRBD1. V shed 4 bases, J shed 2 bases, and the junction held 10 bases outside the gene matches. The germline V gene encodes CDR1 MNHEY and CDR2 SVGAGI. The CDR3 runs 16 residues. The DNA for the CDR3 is TGTGCCAGCAGTTCGTGGGACAGTCGCCCGAACTATGGCTACACCTTC. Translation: CASSSWDSRPNYGYTF.

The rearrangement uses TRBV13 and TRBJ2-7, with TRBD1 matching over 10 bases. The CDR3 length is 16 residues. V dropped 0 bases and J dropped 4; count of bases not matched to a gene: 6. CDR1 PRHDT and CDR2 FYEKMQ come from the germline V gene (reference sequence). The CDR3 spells CASSLGGTGVVYEQYF. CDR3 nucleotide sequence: TGTGCCAGCAGCTTAGGAGGGACAGGGGTGGTTTACGAGCAGTACTTC.